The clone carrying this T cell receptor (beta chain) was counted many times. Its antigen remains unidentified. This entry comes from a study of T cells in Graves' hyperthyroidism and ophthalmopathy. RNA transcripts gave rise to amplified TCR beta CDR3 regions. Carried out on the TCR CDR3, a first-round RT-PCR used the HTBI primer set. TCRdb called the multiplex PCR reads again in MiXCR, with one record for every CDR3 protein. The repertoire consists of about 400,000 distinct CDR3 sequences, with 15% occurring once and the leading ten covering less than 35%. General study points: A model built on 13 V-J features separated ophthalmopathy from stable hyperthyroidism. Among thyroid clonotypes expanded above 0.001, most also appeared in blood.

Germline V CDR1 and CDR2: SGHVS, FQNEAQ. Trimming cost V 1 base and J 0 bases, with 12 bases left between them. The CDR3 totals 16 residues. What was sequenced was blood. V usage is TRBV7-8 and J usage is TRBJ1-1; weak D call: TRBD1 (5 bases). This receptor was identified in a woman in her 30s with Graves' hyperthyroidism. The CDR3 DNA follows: TGTGCCAGCAGCTTAGGGGCAGGGTATATGAACACTGAAGCTTTCTTT. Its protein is CASSLGAGYMNTEAFF.